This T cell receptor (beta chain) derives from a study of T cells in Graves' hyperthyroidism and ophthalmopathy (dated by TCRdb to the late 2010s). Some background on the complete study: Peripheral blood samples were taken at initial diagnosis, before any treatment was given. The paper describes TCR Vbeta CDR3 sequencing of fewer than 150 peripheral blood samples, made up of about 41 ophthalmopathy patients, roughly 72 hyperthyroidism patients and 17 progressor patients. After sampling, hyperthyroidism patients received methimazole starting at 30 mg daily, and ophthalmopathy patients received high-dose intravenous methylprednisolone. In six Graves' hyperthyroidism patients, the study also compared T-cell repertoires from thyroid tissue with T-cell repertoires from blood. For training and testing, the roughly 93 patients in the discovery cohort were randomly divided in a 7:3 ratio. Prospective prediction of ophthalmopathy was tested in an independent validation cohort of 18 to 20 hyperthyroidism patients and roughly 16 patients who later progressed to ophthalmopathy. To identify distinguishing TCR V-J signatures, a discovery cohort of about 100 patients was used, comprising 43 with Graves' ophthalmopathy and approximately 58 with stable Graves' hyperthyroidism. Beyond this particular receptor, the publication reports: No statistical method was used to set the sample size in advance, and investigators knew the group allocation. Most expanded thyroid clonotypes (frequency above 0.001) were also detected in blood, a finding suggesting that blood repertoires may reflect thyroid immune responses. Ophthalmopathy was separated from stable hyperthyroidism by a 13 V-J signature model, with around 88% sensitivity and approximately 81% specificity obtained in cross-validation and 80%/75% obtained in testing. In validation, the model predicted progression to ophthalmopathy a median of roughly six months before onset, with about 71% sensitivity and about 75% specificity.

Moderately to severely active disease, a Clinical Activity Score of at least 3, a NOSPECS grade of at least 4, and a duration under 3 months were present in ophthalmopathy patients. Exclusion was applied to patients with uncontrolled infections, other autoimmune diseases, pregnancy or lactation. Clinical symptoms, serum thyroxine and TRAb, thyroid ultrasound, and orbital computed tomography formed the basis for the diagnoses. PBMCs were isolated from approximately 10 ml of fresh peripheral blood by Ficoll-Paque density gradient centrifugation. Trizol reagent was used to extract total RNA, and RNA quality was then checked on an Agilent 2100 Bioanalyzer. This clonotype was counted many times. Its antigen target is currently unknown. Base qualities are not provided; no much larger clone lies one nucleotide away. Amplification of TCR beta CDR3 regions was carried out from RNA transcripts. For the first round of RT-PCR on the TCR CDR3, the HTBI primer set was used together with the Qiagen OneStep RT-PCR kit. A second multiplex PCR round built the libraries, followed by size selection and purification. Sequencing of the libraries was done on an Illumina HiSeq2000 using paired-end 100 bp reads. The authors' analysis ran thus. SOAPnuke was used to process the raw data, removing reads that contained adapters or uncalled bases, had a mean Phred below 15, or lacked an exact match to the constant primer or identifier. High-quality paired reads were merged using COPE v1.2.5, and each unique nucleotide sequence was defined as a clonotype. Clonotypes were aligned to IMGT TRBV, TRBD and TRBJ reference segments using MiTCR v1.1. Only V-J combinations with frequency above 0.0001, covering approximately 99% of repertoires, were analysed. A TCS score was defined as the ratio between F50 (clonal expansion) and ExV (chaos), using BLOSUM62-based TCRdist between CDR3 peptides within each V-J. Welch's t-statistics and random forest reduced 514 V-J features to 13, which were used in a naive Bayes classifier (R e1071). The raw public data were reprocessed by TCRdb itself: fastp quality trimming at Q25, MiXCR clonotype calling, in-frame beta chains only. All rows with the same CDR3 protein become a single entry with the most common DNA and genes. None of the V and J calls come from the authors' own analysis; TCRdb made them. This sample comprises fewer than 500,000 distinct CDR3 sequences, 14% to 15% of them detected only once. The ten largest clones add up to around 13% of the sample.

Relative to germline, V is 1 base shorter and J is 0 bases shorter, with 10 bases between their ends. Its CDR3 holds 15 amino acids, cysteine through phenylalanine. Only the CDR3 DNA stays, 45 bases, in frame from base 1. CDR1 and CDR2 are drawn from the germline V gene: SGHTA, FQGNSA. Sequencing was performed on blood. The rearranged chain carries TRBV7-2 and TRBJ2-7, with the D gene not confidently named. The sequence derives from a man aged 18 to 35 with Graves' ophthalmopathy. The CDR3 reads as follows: CASSLGVYSSYEQYF. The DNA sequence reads TGTGCCAGCAGCTTAGGTGTCTATAGCTCCTACGAGCAGTACTTC.